These 21 T cell receptor beta chains were sequenced from one sample in a study of shared clonotypes between healthy human individuals. The repertoire was sequenced with immunoSEQ multiplex PCR; TCRdb's copy has only in-frame clones and lacks some. The data contain fewer than 2.5 million clones, over 85% of them singletons. Sequenced sample: naive CD4+ T cells from PBMCs. Subset denoted: CD45RA+ positively selected. These receptors originate from a man younger than 35 in good health. Some clones in this sample may be carry-over from other donors' samples.

The chain carries TRBV30 and TRBJ1-2; 10 positions match TRBD1. Germline CDR1 is GTSNPN and CDR2 is SVGIG (reference sequence). The CDR3 runs 13 residues. Unmatched junction bases numbered 6, after V lost 5 bases and J lost 6 bases. For the CDR3, the DNA is TGTGCCTGGGACAGGGGGCGGCTCGATGGCTACACCTTC. Protein product: CAWDRGRLDGYTF.

This chain connects TRBV5-1 to TRBJ2-7, with 8 bases identical to TRBD1. V lost 0 bases to trimming and J lost 6 bases; unmatched junction nucleotides: 8. The CDR3 has 15 residues. Germline V gives CDR1 SGHRS, CDR2 YFSETQ. The CDR3 spells CASSLDGQGWSEQYF. DNA for the CDR3: TGCGCCAGCAGCTTGGACGGACAGGGTTGGTCCGAGCAGTACTTC.

The V and J genes are TRBV9 and TRBJ2-1; the D is unclear. V shed 0 bases and J shed 1 base, with 11 bases lying between them. The length of the CDR3 is 16 residues. Germline loops: CDR1 SGDLS, CDR2 YYNGEE. The CDR3 coding sequence is TGTGCCAGCAGCGTAGCTGGAGCACCTTCCTACAATGAGCAGTTCTTC. Amino acids: CASSVAGAPSYNEQFF.

The chain couples TRBV7-8 to TRBJ1-2, with D tentatively TRBD1 (6 bases). Trimming stripped 4 bases from V and 3 bases from J, with 12 bases between. CDR1 and CDR2 from the germline V gene are SGHVS and FQNEAQ. The CDR3 spans 14 residues. CDR3 residues: CASSSKGGDYGYTF. Written as DNA, the CDR3 is TGTGCCAGCAGCTCAAAAGGGGGGGACTATGGCTACACCTTC.

The chain uses TRBV5-1 and TRBJ2-3; D is possibly TRBD1 (6 bases). The V gene lost 3 bases and the J gene lost 2 bases, with 10 bases spanning the gap. The CDR3 covers 14 residues. The germline gives CDR1 SGHRS, CDR2 YFSETQ. The CDR3 coding sequence is TGCGCCAGCAGCTCAGGGGTCCTCACAGATACGCAGTATTTT. Protein sequence: CASSSGVLTDTQYF.

The CDR3 sequence is CASSSRTGGEGWTEAFF. In DNA, the CDR3 is TGTGCCAGCAGTTCGAGGACAGGGGGCGAAGGATGGACTGAAGCTTTCTTT. This sequence joins TRBV28 and TRBJ1-1, with 11 bases lining up with TRBD1. V gave up 4 bases and J gave up 5 bases; unmatched junction bases: 12. CDR1 is MDHEN, CDR2 SYDVKM, per germline. The CDR3 has 17 residues.

In this sample, this clone turned up once. The chain joins TRBV5-1 to TRBJ2-4; perhaps D is TRBD1 or TRBD2 (6 bases each). V lost 0 bases and J 7 bases, leaving 14 bases between the germline ends. The germline CDR1 and CDR2 sequences are SGHRS and YFSETQ. The CDR3 sequence is 15 residues long. CDR3 loop: CASSLDDLGGNIQYF. The DNA for the CDR3 is TGCGCCAGCAGCTTGGATGACCTAGGGGGGAACATTCAGTACTTC.

The CDR3 coding sequence is TGTGCCAGCAGCCCGAGGGATGGAGGGAGAAAAATGTATCAGCCCCAGCATTTT. It specifies CASSPRDGGRKMYQPQHF. The V and J genes are TRBV28 and TRBJ1-5; D is uncertain. The CDR3 runs to 18 residues. Trimming shortened V by 6 bases and J by 5 bases, and 26 bases separated the two germline ends. Germline V gene sequence: CDR1 MDHEN, CDR2 SYDVKM. Based on the CDR3 plus reference TRBV28 and TRBJ1-5, the full variable domain is DVKVTQSSRYLVKRTGEKVFLECVQDMDHENMFWYRQDPGLGLRLIYFSYDVKMKEKGDIPEGYSVSREKKERFSLILESASTNQTSMYLCASSPRDGGRKMYQPQHFGDGTRLSIL.

The genes are TRBV30 and TRBJ1-5; D is unresolved. The CDR3 covers 13 residues. V dropped 2 bases and J dropped 1 base, with 6 bases sitting between them. Per germline, CDR1 GTSNPN and CDR2 SVGIG (reference sequence). CDR3 nucleotide sequence: TGTGCCTGGAGTACGACGAGCAATCAGCCCCAGCATTTT. Its protein product is CAWSTTSNQPQHF.

The rearrangement links TRBV5-1 to TRBJ2-5, with TRBD1 matching 7 bases. V lost 3 bases to trimming and J lost 4 bases; unmatched junction nucleotides: 6. Per germline, CDR1 SGHRS and CDR2 YFSETQ. The CDR3 is made up of 14 amino acids. CDR3 in DNA: TGCGCCAGCAGCTGGACAGGATTTCGAGAGACCCAGTACTTC. It is translated as CASSWTGFRETQYF.

Comment on this clone: The same CDR3 also results from other DNA sequences found in this sample. The CDR3 nucleotides are TGTGCCAGCAGCTACGACATAAACTATGGCTACACCTTC. It encodes CASSYDINYGYTF. This chain connects TRBV6-5 to TRBJ1-2; D is unresolved. The germline V gene has CDR1 MNHEY and CDR2 SVGAGI. V gave up 6 bases and J gave up 2 bases, with 10 bases separating them. The CDR3 loop spans 13 amino acids.

V is TRBV7-2 and J is TRBJ2-3; TRBD1 matches 7 bases. The CDR3 runs to 16 residues. Unmatched junction bases numbered 12, after V lost 5 bases and J lost 4 bases. Germline V gives CDR1 SGHTA, CDR2 FQGNSA. CDR3 amino acids: CASSTSPTGLADTQYF. The CDR3 DNA reads as TGTGCCAGCAGCACAAGCCCGACAGGGTTGGCAGATACGCAGTATTTT.

The chain links TRBV21-1 to TRBJ2-7; TRBD1, as called in the table, went unchecked against the DNA. TRBV21-1 is deemed a pseudogene. This CDR3 region has 15 residues. The CDR3 DNA sequence: TGTGCCAGCAGCACCCGACAGGGCAGGTCCTACGAGCAGTACTTC. Its translation is CASSTRQGRSYEQYF.

The J gene is TRBJ2-1, the V gene TRBV11-2; no reliable D call. The ends were cut back, 5 bases at V and 0 bases at J, with 20 bases in the middle. Germline V lookup: CDR1 SGHAT, CDR2 FQNNGV. This CDR3 has 18 amino acids. In nucleotides, the CDR3 is TGTGCCAGCAGCAAGAGATGGGGTGAGGAGAGCTCCTACAATGAGCAGTTCTTC. Its protein is CASSKRWGEESSYNEQFF.

The rearrangement links TRBV9 to TRBJ1-2; D not resolved. Trimming left V 4 bases short and J 8 bases short, with 15 bases between. CDR1 is SGDLS and CDR2 is YYNGEE in the germline V gene. This CDR3 contains 13 residues. The CDR3 region has the DNA TGTGCCAGCAGCCCACAACATAAGGGCGGCTACACCTTC. Encoded protein: CASSPQHKGGYTF.

The chain links TRBV21-1 to TRBJ1-2; no DNA check was done on the table's D call, TRBD1. TRBV21-1 is noted as a pseudogene. The CDR3 consists of 15 residues. CDR3 coding DNA: TGTGCCAGCAGCAGACAGGGAATTGAGGACAGTGGCTACACCTTC. Translating it yields CASSRQGIEDSGYTF.

This chain links TRBV2 with TRBJ2-1; perhaps TRBD1 as D (5 bases). There are 15 residues in the CDR3. Germline-derived CDR1 and CDR2 are SNHLY and FYNNEI. V was clipped by 11 bases and J by 4 bases, with 21 bases between them. CDR3 DNA sequence: TGTGCCGGCCAGGGCCCGGAGACCCTTTACAATGAGCAGTTCTTC. It codes for CAGQGPETLYNEQFF.

This chain joins TRBV7-7 and TRBJ2-5; 10 bases are shared with TRBD2. Germline assignment: CDR1 SSHAT and CDR2 FNYEAQ (reference sequence). The CDR3 covers 17 residues. J lost 4 bases, V lost 0 bases, and 8 bases had no gene match. DNA of the CDR3: TGTGCCAGCAGCTTAGCGAGGACTAGCGGAGGGGGAGAGACCCAGTACTTC. It yields the protein CASSLARTSGGGETQYF.

The V gene is TRBV27, the J gene TRBJ2-5, with TRBD1 identical over 8 bases. Germline loops: CDR1 MNHEY, CDR2 SMNVEV (reference sequence). V lost 1 base, J lost 2 bases, and 9 bases stayed unmatched. This CDR3 has 17 residues. The CDR3 here is CASSLFGQGALQETQYF. In DNA form, the CDR3 reads TGTGCCAGCAGTTTATTCGGGCAGGGGGCATTACAAGAGACCCAGTACTTC.

The chain combines TRBV5-4 with TRBJ2-1; no firm D call. CDR3 length: 18 amino acids. Germline assignment: CDR1 SGHNT and CDR2 YYREEE (reference sequence). Between the trimmed V and J ends, which lost 3 bases and 3 bases, there was a span of 22 bases. The DNA of the CDR3 is TGTGCCAGCAGCTCCAGACGCACCACAGATCCAGGCTACAATGAGCAGTTCTTC. Its translation: CASSSRRTTDPGYNEQFF.

V and J are TRBV5-1 and TRBJ2-1; a possible D gene is TRBD2 (6 bases). This CDR3 contains 14 residues. Trimming stripped 2 bases from V and 7 bases from J, with 13 bases between. CDR1 is SGHRS and CDR2 is YFSETQ in the germline V gene. The CDR3 spells CASSFAGRSNEQFF. In nucleotides, the CDR3 is TGCGCCAGCAGCTTCGCGGGAAGGTCGAATGAGCAGTTCTTC. The entire variable domain, with the rest obtained from reference TRBV5-1 and TRBJ2-1, is as follows: KAGVTQTPRYLIKTRGQQVTLSCSPISGHRSVSWYQQTPGQGLQFLFEYFSETQRNKGNFPGRFSGRQFSNSRSEMNVSTLELGDSALYLCASSFAGRSNEQFFGPGTRLTVL.